A selection of T cell receptor beta chains follows, all from one sample in a study of T cells in Graves' hyperthyroidism and ophthalmopathy. TCRdb redid the calling of the multiplex PCR reads with MiXCR, one entry per CDR3 protein. The sample consists of a few hundred thousand distinct CDR3 sequences, less than 15% of them appearing once. Sample: blood. The receptors here all came from a woman under 30 with Graves' hyperthyroidism. Both conserved end residues are part of each CDR3. Each record gives: J gene, clone size, V gene, D gene, CDR3 protein, CDR3 DNA. A D gene is named only where the DNA matches it firmly. Clone size, where shown, is once, few, many, or a class for clones that have expanded.

TRBJ2-1	-	TRBV4-2	-	CASSQAAASVMFNEQFF	TGTGCCAGCAGCCAAGCTGCAGCTAGCGTGATGTTCAATGAGCAGTTCTTC
TRBJ2-5	many	TRBV18	-	CASSPRFRGETQYF	TGTGCCAGCTCACCACGATTCCGGGGCGAGACCCAGTACTTC
TRBJ2-1	-	TRBV4-2	TRBD2	CASSQGELAGHNEQFF	TGTGCCAGCAGCCAAGGGGAACTAGCGGGCCACAATGAGCAGTTCTTC
TRBJ2-1	many	TRBV7-3	-	CASSSTRSPGDEQFF	TGTGCCAGCAGCTCAACCCGTTCCCCGGGGGATGAGCAGTTCTTC
TRBJ2-4	many	TRBV6-1	-	CASSDPDGLGNIQYF	TGTGCCAGCAGTGATCCGGACGGGTTAGGGAACATTCAGTACTTC
TRBJ1-1	many	TRBV7-8	-	CASSSRRGPLGWSEAFF	TGTGCCAGCAGCTCACGCAGGGGTCCCCTGGGGTGGAGTGAAGCTTTCTTT
TRBJ1-4	many	TRBV12-3/TRBV12-4	TRBD1	CASRTHRGDEKLFF	TGTGCCAGCAGAACTCACAGGGGGGATGAAAAACTGTTTTTT
TRBJ2-7	many	TRBV6-2/TRBV6-3	TRBD2	CASSPGLAGVTLYEQYF	TGTGCCAGCTCCCCCGGACTAGCGGGTGTTACTCTCTACGAGCAGTACTTC
TRBJ1-5	many	TRBV3-1	-	CASSQLLGQPQHF	TGTGCCAGCAGCCAACTCTTGGGACAGCCCCAGCATTTT
TRBJ2-3	many	TRBV18	TRBD2	CASSPRASGSASTDTQYF	TGTGCCAGCTCACCACGGGCTAGCGGGAGCGCTAGCACAGATACGCAGTATTTT
TRBJ1-5	many	TRBV28	TRBD1	CASSLGTGGGNQPQHF	TGTGCCAGCAGTTTAGGGACAGGTGGGGGCAATCAGCCCCAGCATTTT
TRBJ1-6	-	TRBV4-2	-	CASSLRELSNSPLHF	TGTGCCAGCAGCCTCCGCGAACTGTCGAATTCACCCCTCCACTTT
TRBJ2-1	many	TRBV6-1	TRBD2	CASSEGRLAGGHEQFF	TGTGCCAGCAGTGAAGGGCGACTAGCGGGAGGTCATGAGCAGTTCTTC
TRBJ2-3	many	TRBV6-2/TRBV6-3	TRBD2	CASSYPGLAGATGATDTQYF	TGTGCCAGCAGTTACCCTGGACTAGCGGGGGCGACCGGAGCCACAGATACGCAGTATTTT
TRBJ2-7	many	TRBV3-1	-	CASSQDRGEQYF	TGTGCCAGCAGCCAAGACAGGGGCGAGCAGTACTTC
TRBJ2-1	few	TRBV20-1	-	CSARRPLRILVPNEQFF	TGCAGTGCTAGACGCCCCCTCCGAATACTAGTCCCAAATGAGCAGTTCTTC
TRBJ1-3	few	TRBV6-5	-	CASSYTSRGNTIYF	TGTGCCAGCAGTTACACCTCACGGGGAAACACCATATATTTT
TRBJ2-1	many	TRBV19	-	CASRRQESSYNEQFF	TGTGCCAGTCGTCGACAGGAAAGCTCCTACAATGAGCAGTTCTTC
TRBJ2-5	many	TRBV10-3	-	CAISESQETQYF	TGTGCCATCAGTGAGTCCCAAGAGACCCAGTACTTC
TRBJ1-6	-	TRBV7-9	-	CASSLALRGRNSPLHF	TGTGCCAGCAGCTTAGCCCTCCGGGGGAGGAATTCACCCCTCCACTTT
TRBJ1-2	many	TRBV6-1	-	CASSFMRGSNYGYTF	TGTGCCAGCAGTTTTATGCGGGGGAGTAACTATGGCTACACCTTC
TRBJ2-5	few	TRBV6-1	-	CASSGIGSETQYF	TGTGCCAGCAGTGGGATAGGGTCAGAGACCCAGTACTTC
TRBJ1-2	-	TRBV2	-	CASRQIKGNYGYTF	TGTGCCAGCAGGCAAATTAAGGGTAACTATGGCTACACCTTC
TRBJ2-7	many	TRBV28	-	CASSETFPAGHEQYF	TGTGCCAGCAGCGAAACTTTCCCAGCAGGCCACGAGCAGTACTTC
TRBJ2-1	many	TRBV9	-	CASSPGGGRGNEQFF	TGTGCCAGCAGCCCAGGGGGCGGGAGGGGCAATGAGCAGTTCTTC
TRBJ2-7	many	TRBV28	TRBD2	CASSYGTSGGVSYEQYF	TGTGCCAGCAGTTACGGGACTAGCGGGGGGGTAAGCTACGAGCAGTACTTC
TRBJ1-5	many	TRBV5-1	-	CASSVGIDQPQHF	TGCGCCAGCAGCGTGGGAATTGATCAGCCCCAGCATTTT
TRBJ1-2	-	TRBV12-3/TRBV12-4	TRBD1	CASSFDRGPGYTF	TGTGCCAGCAGCTTCGACAGGGGACCCGGCTACACCTTC
TRBJ2-1	many	TRBV7-9	-	CASSFRGMRNEQFF	TGTGCCAGCAGCTTTCGGGGGATGAGGAATGAGCAGTTCTTC
TRBJ1-4	many	TRBV27	-	CASSPVTANEKLFF	TGTGCCAGCAGCCCCGTAACAGCTAATGAAAAACTGTTTTTT
TRBJ1-3	-	TRBV5-1	-	CASSASVSGNTIYF	TGCGCCAGCAGCGCCTCAGTCTCTGGAAACACCATATATTTT
TRBJ2-5	many	TRBV18	TRBD1	CASSPDTGGQETQYF	TGTGCCAGCTCACCGGATACAGGGGGGCAAGAGACCCAGTACTTC
TRBJ1-1	many	TRBV5-1	-	CASSRDTNTEAFF	TGCGCCAGCTCCCGGGACACAAACACTGAAGCTTTCTTT
TRBJ2-5	few	TRBV5-6	-	CASRYDTVAETQYF	TGTGCCAGCAGATACGACACTGTAGCGGAGACCCAGTACTTC
TRBJ2-3	many	TRBV6-1	-	CASSLSSVTDTQYF	TGTGCCAGCAGCCTTTCTAGCGTCACAGATACGCAGTATTTT
TRBJ1-2	many	TRBV6-1	-	CASSIQLQGFYGYTF	TGTGCCAGCAGTATCCAATTACAGGGATTCTATGGCTACACCTTC
TRBJ2-1	-	TRBV11-2	TRBD2	CASRTGTSGGIYNEQFF	TGTGCCAGCAGAACCGGGACTAGCGGGGGGATCTACAATGAGCAGTTCTTC